This T cell receptor (beta chain) was recorded in a study of T cell changes during pregnancy in multiple sclerosis. Sequenced by immunoSEQ multiplex PCR; TCRdb stores in-frame clones only, minus some. The table lists about 59,000 clones, over 85% of them singletons. This CDR3 comprises 14 residues. The V and J ends lost 4 bases and 0 bases respectively, with 10 bases between them. Germline values: CDR1 SEHNR, CDR2 FQNEAQ (reference sequence). The TCR comes from a female donor with multiple sclerosis, enrolled in a pregnancy study. The material sequenced was CD4+ T cells from peripheral blood mononuclear cells, taken before pregnancy. The genes are TRBV7-9 and TRBJ2-7, with D possibly being TRBD2 (7 bases). CDR3 residues: CASSSRGASYEQYF. CDR3 bases: TGTGCCAGCAGCTCCCGGGGGGCCTCCTACGAGCAGTACTTC. The full variable domain, with the rest looked up from reference TRBV7-9 and TRBJ2-7, is DTGVSQNPRHKITKRGQNVTFRCDPISEHNRLYWYRQTLGQGPEFLTYFQNEAQLEKSRLLSDRFSAERPKGSFSTLEIQRTEQGDSAMYLCASSSRGASYEQYFGPGTRLTVT.